What follows are 9 T cell receptor beta chains derived from one specimen sequenced in a study of blood T cell repertoires in COVID-19. TCRdb's copy holds only in-frame clones and misses some; the assay was immunoSEQ multiplex PCR. The repertoire holds roughly 30,000 clones, with 85% to 95% as singletons. Source material: peripheral blood. Every receptor here comes from a human donor in a cohort sampled during active COVID-19.

The V gene is TRBV19, the J gene TRBJ2-2; possibly TRBD1 for D (5 bases). The CDR3 has 16 amino acids. Trimming took 3 bases from V and 0 from J, leaving 11 bases between them. CDR1 LNHDA and CDR2 SQIVND come from the germline V gene (reference sequence). The CDR3: CASSIRQIANTGELFF. Here the CDR3 DNA reads TGTGCCAGTAGTATCCGACAGATTGCGAACACCGGGGAGCTGTTTTTT.

The chain uses TRBV9 and TRBJ1-2; D uncertain. CDR3 length equals 15 residues. The germline gives CDR1 SGDLS, CDR2 YYNGEE. V lost 0 bases and J lost 3, with 12 bases in between. CDR3 residues: CASSVGTGSDYGYTF. The CDR3 DNA sequence: TGTGCCAGCAGCGTAGGGACCGGGAGTGACTATGGCTACACCTTC.

This chain connects TRBV5-1 to TRBJ2-7; D not resolved. Trimming took 0 bases from V and 3 from J, leaving 7 bases between them. Germline loops: CDR1 SGHRS, CDR2 YFSETQ. The CDR3 is 13 residues long. This chain's CDR3 is CASSLEQNYEQYF. In DNA form, the CDR3 reads TGCGCCAGCAGCTTGGAACAGAACTACGAGCAGTACTTC. Filled out from reference TRBV5-1 and TRBJ2-7, the complete variable domain reads KAGVTQTPRYLIKTRGQQVTLSCSPISGHRSVSWYQQTPGQGLQFLFEYFSETQRNKGNFPGRFSGRQFSNSRSEMNVSTLELGDSALYLCASSLEQNYEQYFGPGTRLTVT.

The V and J genes are TRBV27 and TRBJ2-6; D gene ambiguous. The CDR3 is 15 residues long. V was clipped by 8 bases and J by 0 bases, with 11 bases between them. Germline V gene sequence: CDR1 MNHEY, CDR2 SMNVEV (reference sequence). The CDR3: CASRLAGSGANVLTF. The CDR3 DNA sequence: TGTGCCAGCCGACTCGCTGGCTCTGGGGCCAACGTCCTGACTTTC.

The chain uses TRBV4-2 and TRBJ1-2; 8 bases match TRBD1. The junction had 8 bases not matched to a gene; V was cut back by 0 bases and J by 5 bases. CDR3 length: 16 residues. CDR1 is LGHNA and CDR2 is YNFKEQ in the germline V gene. CDR3 in amino acids: CASSQEGGRGLYGYTF. DNA of the CDR3: TGTGCCAGCAGCCAAGAGGGTGGCAGGGGGCTGTATGGCTACACCTTC.

This CDR3 reads CASSTLAGAYEQYF. CDR3 nucleotides: TGTGCCAGTAGTACCCTAGCGGGAGCCTACGAGCAGTACTTC. This rearrangement joins TRBV19 to TRBJ2-7; 10 bases agree with TRBD2. The CDR3 contains 14 residues. Germline CDR1 LNHDA, CDR2 SQIVND (reference sequence). After removal of 4 bases from V and 2 bases from J, the junction contained 2 bases not matched to a gene.

The chain couples TRBV19 to TRBJ1-1; D uncertain. Germline CDR1 is LNHDA and CDR2 is SQIVND (reference sequence). V was cut by 1 base and J by 3 bases, with 9 bases left in between. The CDR3 has 14 amino acids. CDR3 in DNA: TGTGCCAGTAGTATAGGCGCTGCGGACACTGAAGCTTTCTTT. This encodes CASSIGAADTEAFF.

The V gene is TRBV10-1, the J gene TRBJ2-3, with 8 bases that match TRBD2. V lost 3 bases, J lost 2 bases, and 7 bases stayed unmatched. There are 16 residues in the CDR3. From germline, CDR1 is WNHNN and CDR2 SYGVQD (reference sequence). Here the CDR3 DNA reads TGCGCCAGCAGTGATGCTAGCGGGTTATACACAGATACGCAGTATTTT. Protein product: CASSDASGLYTDTQYF.

This CDR3 is CASSLWGAGNTIYF. The CDR3 nucleotides are TGTGCCAGCAGCTTATGGGGGGCTGGAAACACCATATATTTT. This chain uses TRBV7-9 with TRBJ1-3, with TRBD1 as a possible D gene (5 bases). V lost 2 bases to trimming and J lost 2 bases, with 7 bases between them. This CDR3 has 14 residues. The germline CDR1 and CDR2 sequences are SEHNR and FQNEAQ (reference sequence).